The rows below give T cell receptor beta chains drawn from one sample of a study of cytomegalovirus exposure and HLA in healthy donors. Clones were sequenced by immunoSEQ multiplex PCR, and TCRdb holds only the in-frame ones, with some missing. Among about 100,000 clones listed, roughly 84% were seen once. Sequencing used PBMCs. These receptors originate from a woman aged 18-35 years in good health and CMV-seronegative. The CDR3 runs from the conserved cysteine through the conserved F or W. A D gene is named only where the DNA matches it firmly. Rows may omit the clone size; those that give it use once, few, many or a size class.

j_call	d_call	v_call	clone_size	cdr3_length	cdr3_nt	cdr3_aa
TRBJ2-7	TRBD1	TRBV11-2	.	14	TGTGCCAGCAGCTTCTGGGACAGGGAAGGCGAGCAGTACTTC	CASSFWDREGEQYF
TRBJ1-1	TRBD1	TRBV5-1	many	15	TGCGCCAGCAGCCTAGGACAGGGGGCACCGACTGAAGCTTTCTTT	CASSLGQGAPTEAFF
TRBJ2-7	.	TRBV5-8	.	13	TGTGCCAGCAGCTTGTTTACAGGGTACGAGCAGTACTTC	CASSLFTGYEQYF
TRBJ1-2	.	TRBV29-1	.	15	TGCAGCGTTAGGATGGACGGGTCTGGCGGGTATGGCTACACCTTC	CSVRMDGSGGYGYTF
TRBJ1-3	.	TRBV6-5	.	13	TGTGCCAGCTTTGCAGACACTGGAAACACCATATATTTT	CASFADTGNTIYF
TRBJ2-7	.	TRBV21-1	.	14	TGTGCCAGCAGCCCCGGTCCGCGGTCCTACGAGCAGTACTTC	CASSPGPRSYEQYF
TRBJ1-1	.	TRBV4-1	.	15	TGCGCCAGCAGCCAACAACAGGGAGAGAACACTGAAGCTTTCTTT	CASSQQQGENTEAFF
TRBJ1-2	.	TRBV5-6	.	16	TGTGCCAGCAGCCGGGTAACGGCGTGGGCAGCGGAAGGCTACACCTTC	CASSRVTAWAAEGYTF
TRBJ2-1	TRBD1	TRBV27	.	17	TGTGCCAGCAGACTCACCCGGACAGGGGGCTCCTACAATGAGCAGTTCTTC	CASRLTRTGGSYNEQFF
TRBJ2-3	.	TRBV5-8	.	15	TGTGCCAGCAGCTTGGCCTCAGTCAGCACAGATACGCAGTATTTT	CASSLASVSTDTQYF
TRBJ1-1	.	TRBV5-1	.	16	TGCGCCAGCAGCTCTCAAGGGGAGGGACGCGACACTGAAGCTTTCTTT	CASSSQGEGRDTEAFF
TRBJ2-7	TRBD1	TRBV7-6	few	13	TGTGCCAGCAGCACACGACAGGGGGCAGAGCAGTACTTC	CASSTRQGAEQYF
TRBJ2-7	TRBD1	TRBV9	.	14	TGTGCCAGCAGCGTAGGGGCAGGGGGCAACGAGCAGTACTTC	CASSVGAGGNEQYF
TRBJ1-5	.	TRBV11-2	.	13	TGTGCCAGCAGCACCCCAGGGAACCAGCCCCAGCATTTT	CASSTPGNQPQHF
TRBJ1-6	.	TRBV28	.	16	TGTGCCAGCAGTTCCTGGGGGGTCCAAATAGGTGGTCCCCTCCACTTT	CASSSWGVQIGGPLHF
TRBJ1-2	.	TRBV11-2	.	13	TGTGCCAGCAGTTTACAGGTGCAATATGGCTACACCTTC	CASSLQVQYGYTF
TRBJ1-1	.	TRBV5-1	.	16	TGCGCCAGCAGCTTGGGGTATGGGAGAGTGGGCACTGAAGCTTTCTTT	CASSLGYGRVGTEAFF
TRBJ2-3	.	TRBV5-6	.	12	TGTGCCAGCAGCTTGGCCAGGGATACGCAGTATTTT	CASSLARDTQYF
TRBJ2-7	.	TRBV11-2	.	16	TGTGCCAGCAGCCCACCCTTTTCAGGAATCTCCTACGAGCAGTACTTC	CASSPPFSGISYEQYF
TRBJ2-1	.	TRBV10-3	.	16	TGTGCCATCAGTGCTAGACACAATCAGGGTTACAATGAGCAGTTCTTC	CAISARHNQGYNEQFF
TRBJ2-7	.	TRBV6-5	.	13	TGTGCCAGCAGTTATGGGGGCGGGTCCGAGCAGTACTTC	CASSYGGGSEQYF
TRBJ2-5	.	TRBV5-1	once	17	TGCGCCAGCAGCTTGGCCGATAGTGACAGGCCTCGGGAGACCCAGTACTTC	CASSLADSDRPRETQYF
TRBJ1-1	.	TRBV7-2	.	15	TGTGCCAGCAGCTTATTGAAAGAGTTTAACACTGAAGCTTTCTTT	CASSLLKEFNTEAFF
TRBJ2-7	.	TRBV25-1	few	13	TGTGCCAGCAGTGGCCTTTCTAGCGACGAGCAGTACTTC	CASSGLSSDEQYF
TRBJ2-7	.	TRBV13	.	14	TGTGCCAGCAGCTTAGGCACGAAGACGGGGGAGCAGTACTTC	CASSLGTKTGEQYF
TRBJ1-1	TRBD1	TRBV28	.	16	TGTGCCAGCAGTCCTTCAACGACAGGGCAGAACACTGAAGCTTTCTTT	CASSPSTTGQNTEAFF
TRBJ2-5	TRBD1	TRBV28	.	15	TGTGCCAGCAGTTTAGTGACAGGGGGCAGTGAGACCCAGTACTTC	CASSLVTGGSETQYF
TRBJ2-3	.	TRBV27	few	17	TGTGCCAGCAGTTCCTTACCGGGAAGAGGTAGCACAGATACGCAGTATTTT	CASSSLPGRGSTDTQYF
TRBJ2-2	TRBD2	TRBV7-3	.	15	TGTGCCAGCAGCCCCGGGAGGGCGGGTACCGGGGAGCTGTTTTTT	CASSPGRAGTGELFF
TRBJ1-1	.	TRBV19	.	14	TGTGCCAGTTCAAGGGGGATCGAGCTAACTGAAGCTTTCTTT	CASSRGIELTEAFF
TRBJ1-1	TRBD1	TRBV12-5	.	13	TGTGCTAGTGGCCAAAACGACAGGGGGCATGTTTTCTTT	CASGQNDRGHVFF
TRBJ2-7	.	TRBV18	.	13	TGTGCCAGCTCACCGACCGGGTCCCACGAGCAGTACTTC	CASSPTGSHEQYF
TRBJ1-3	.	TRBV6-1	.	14	TGTGCCAGCAGTGAAAGGGGTGGTGGAAACACCATATATTTT	CASSERGGGNTIYF
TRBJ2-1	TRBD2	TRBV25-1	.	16	TGTGCCAGCAGTGAAGTTTCGGGGGGGAATAGGGATGAGCAGTTCTTC	CASSEVSGGNRDEQFF
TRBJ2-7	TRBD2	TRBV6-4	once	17	TGTGCCAGCAGTGAGGGACTAGCGGGCCTACCTTCCTACGAGCAGTACTTC	CASSEGLAGLPSYEQYF
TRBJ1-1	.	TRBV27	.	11	TGTGCCAGCAGTCGGAACACTGAAGCTTTCTTT	CASSRNTEAFF
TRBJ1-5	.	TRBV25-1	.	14	TGTGCCAGCAGTGAATATGACAGGTCTCAGCCCCAGCATTTT	CASSEYDRSQPQHF
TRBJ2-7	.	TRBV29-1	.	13	TGCAGCGTTGCTCAGGGCCCGCCCCGCGAGCAGTACTTC	CSVAQGPPREQYF
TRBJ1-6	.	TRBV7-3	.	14	TGTGCCAGCAGCTTACTTCCGTATAATTCACCCCTCCACTTT	CASSLLPYNSPLHF
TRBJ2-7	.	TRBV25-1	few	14	TGTGCCAGCAGTGACCGATCAGGGGAGGGCGAGCAGTACTTC	CASSDRSGEGEQYF
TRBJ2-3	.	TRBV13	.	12	TGTGCCAGCAGCCCGGGCACAGATACGCAGTATTTT	CASSPGTDTQYF
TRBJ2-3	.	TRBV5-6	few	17	TGTGCCAGCAGCTTGCGCGAGTTAGCAATGGAATCAGATACGCAGTATTTT	CASSLRELAMESDTQYF
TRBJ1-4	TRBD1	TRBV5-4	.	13	TGTGCCAGCAGGCGGCAGGGGGCAGGAAAACTGTTTTTT	CASRRQGAGKLFF
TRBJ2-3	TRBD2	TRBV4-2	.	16	TGTGCCAGCAGCCAACGACTAGCGGGGGGGTCAGATACGCAGTATTTT	CASSQRLAGGSDTQYF
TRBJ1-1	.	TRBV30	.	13	TGTGCCTGGAGCGTAGCGATTGACACTGAAGCTTTCTTT	CAWSVAIDTEAFF
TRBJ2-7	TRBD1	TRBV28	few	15	TGTGCCAGCAGGACGGACAGGGGAGGCTCCTACGAGCAGTACTTC	CASRTDRGGSYEQYF
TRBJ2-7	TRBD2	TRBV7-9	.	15	TGTGCCAGCAGCTCGTGGGGGGGGGAGGAGTACGAGCAGTACTTC	CASSSWGGEEYEQYF
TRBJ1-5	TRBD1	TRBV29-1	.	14	TGCAGCGTTGCTGACAGGGAGGACAATCAGCCCCAGCATTTT	CSVADREDNQPQHF
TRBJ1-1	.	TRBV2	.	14	TGTGCCAGTGGCGTCGTAGGGGCGGACACTGAAGCTTTCTTT	CASGVVGADTEAFF